Following are 26 T cell receptor beta chains from one sample sequenced in a study of shared clonotypes between healthy human individuals. The assay was immunoSEQ multiplex PCR, and TCRdb's table has in-frame clones only and misses some. The repertoire holds hundreds of thousands of clones, almost 97% seen once, with 0.06% in the top ten. Source material: naive CD4+ T cells sorted from blood. Subset reported: CD45RA+ positively selected. The receptors were gathered from a woman aged 30 to 39 in good health.

V usage is TRBV27 and J usage is TRBJ1-1, with 7 bases identical to TRBD1. Germline CDR1 MNHEY, CDR2 SMNVEV (reference sequence). The CDR3 extends over 15 amino acids. The J segment lost 5 bases and the V segment lost 5 bases, leaving 11 bases of the junction unmatched. The CDR3: CASSPQGGVYTEAFF. As DNA, the CDR3 is TGTGCCAGCAGTCCGCAGGGGGGAGTATATACTGAAGCTTTCTTT.

This chain uses TRBV2 with TRBJ2-1, with D tentatively TRBD1 (7 bases). Germline CDR1 reads SNHLY; CDR2 reads FYNNEI. The CDR3 runs 14 residues. The V gene lost 4 bases and the J gene lost 4 bases, with 11 bases spanning the gap. The CDR3 DNA follows: TGTGCCAGCAGTGTTTCAGGGGGGTACAATGAGCAGTTCTTC. Its translation: CASSVSGGYNEQFF. Based on the CDR3 plus reference TRBV2 and TRBJ2-1, the full variable domain is EPEVTQTPSHQVTQMGQEVILRCVPISNHLYFYWYRQILGQKVEFLVSFYNNEISEKSEIFDDQFSVERPDGSNFTLKIRSTKLEDSAMYFCASSVSGGYNEQFFGPGTRLTVL.

The chain couples TRBV12-5 to TRBJ2-3, with 9 bases that match TRBD2. The CDR3 is made up of 20 amino acids. Germline trimming cut 2 bases from V and 8 bases from J; bases unmatched to any gene: 23. Germline V gene lookup returns CDR1 LGHNT and CDR2 FRNRAP. CDR3 amino acids: CASGLRQHEGASGIRFTQYF. As DNA, the CDR3 is TGTGCTAGTGGTTTGCGACAGCATGAAGGGGCTAGCGGGATTCGGTTTACGCAGTATTTT. Using reference TRBV12-5 and TRBJ2-3 for the parts outside the CDR3, the full variable domain is DARVTQTPRHKVTEMGQEVTMRCQPILGHNTVFWYRQTMMQGLELLAYFRNRAPLDDSGMPKDRFSAEMPDATLATLKIQPSEPRDSAVYFCASGLRQHEGASGIRFTQYFGPGTRLTVL.

The rearrangement uses TRBV18 and TRBJ2-3; D remains unclear. Germline CDR1 reads KGHSH; CDR2 reads LQKENI. The CDR3 has 12 amino acids. V lost 6 bases and J 5 bases, leaving 9 bases between the germline ends. This CDR3 reads CASSPWEDTQYF. In nucleotides, the CDR3 is TGTGCCAGCTCCCCCTGGGAAGATACGCAGTATTTT.

J is TRBJ2-5 and V is TRBV18, with 14 bases matching TRBD2. The V gene's germline CDR1 is KGHSH and CDR2 LQKENI. Trimming took 6 bases from V and 4 from J; bases not matched to a gene: 4. This CDR3 spans 15 amino acids. The CDR3 DNA reads as TGTGCCAGCTCCCCGACTAGCGGGAGGGGAGAGACCCAGTACTTC. It yields the protein CASSPTSGRGETQYF.

The rearrangement links TRBV25-1 to TRBJ1-1; D perhaps matches TRBD1 (6 bases). CDR3 length: 15 residues. From germline, CDR1 is MGHDK and CDR2 SYGVNS. V lost 6 bases to trimming and J lost 3 bases, with 17 bases between them. Here the CDR3 reads CASRTQGYRDTEAFF. CDR3 bases: TGTGCCAGCAGGACACAGGGCTATCGGGACACTGAAGCTTTCTTT.

CDR3 nucleotide sequence: TGTGCCAGTAGTAGAGGGACTAGCGGGAGTTACGAGCAGTACTTC. It encodes CASSRGTSGSYEQYF. The chain links TRBV19 to TRBJ2-5; 14 bases map to TRBD2. Matching the DNA end better, TRBJ2-7 makes the J call doubtful. The CDR3 spans 15 residues. Germline CDR1 LNHDA, CDR2 SQIVND (reference sequence).

The chain joins TRBV4-1 to TRBJ2-1; TRBD1 is a possible D gene (5 bases). Trimming pared 0 bases from V and 8 bases from J, leaving 17 bases between. This CDR3 is 16 amino acids long. Germline assignment: CDR1 MGHRA and CDR2 YSYEKL. The CDR3 bases are TGCGCCAGCAGCCAAGATCCGTGGGGCCATCGCGATGAGCAGTTCTTC. It translates to CASSQDPWGHRDEQFF.

This clone was seen a handful of times. The chain couples TRBV7-9 to TRBJ2-7; D is uncertain. The CDR3 covers 11 residues. Looked up from germline, CDR1 is SEHNR and CDR2 is FQNEAQ (reference sequence). V lost 10 bases to trimming and J lost 6 bases, with 13 bases between them. The CDR3 DNA reads as TGTGCCACTAACACGGCCGGCGAGCAGTACTTC. Encoded protein: CATNTAGEQYF.

This chain joins TRBV7-2 and TRBJ2-7, with D possibly matching TRBD1 (5 bases). V shed 1 base and J shed 2 bases, with 12 bases lying between them. Germline V gene sequence: CDR1 SGHTA, CDR2 FQGNSA. The length of the CDR3 is 15 residues. CDR3 nucleotides: TGTGCCAGCAGCTTAGATCGCGACAGAACCTACGAGCAGTACTTC. This gives the protein CASSLDRDRTYEQYF.

The gene calls are TRBV27 and TRBJ2-7; D possibly corresponds to TRBD1 (5 bases). Per the germline V gene, CDR1 is MNHEY and CDR2 is SMNVEV (reference sequence). V was cut by 4 bases and J by 5 bases, with 15 bases left in between. This CDR3 comprises 14 residues. CDR3 in amino acids: CASSSQGRSDEQYF. The CDR3 region has the DNA TGTGCCAGCAGTTCTCAGGGCAGGAGCGACGAGCAGTACTTC.

The chain employs TRBV4-2 and TRBJ2-3, with D maybe TRBD1 (6 bases). Trimming left V 0 bases short and J 5 bases short, with 15 bases between. CDR1 and CDR2 from the germline V gene are LGHNA and YNFKEQ. The CDR3 consists of 16 residues. The CDR3 loop is CASSQDPYRAGDTQYF. The CDR3 DNA reads as TGTGCCAGCAGCCAAGATCCGTACAGGGCGGGAGATACGCAGTATTTT.

The rearrangement links TRBV7-9 to TRBJ2-3; 16 nucleotides line up with TRBD2. V dropped 5 bases and J dropped 3; count of bases not matched to a gene: 8. This CDR3 comprises 18 residues. Germline V gene sequence: CDR1 SEHNR, CDR2 FQNEAQ (reference sequence). CDR3: CASSLGLAGGPMTDTQYF. DNA for the CDR3: TGTGCCAGCAGCCTGGGACTAGCGGGAGGGCCGATGACAGATACGCAGTATTTT.

This chain links TRBV9 with TRBJ2-6; 7 nucleotides match TRBD1. In germline, CDR1 is SGDLS, CDR2 YYNGEE. This CDR3 has 22 residues. J was trimmed by 4 bases and V by 0 bases; bases with no gene match: 22. The CDR3 region has the DNA TGTGCCAGCAGCGTAGAGGGGGCCGGCCTGTTGGGAAGCGGATCCGGGGCCAACGTCCTGACTTTC. Its translation: CASSVEGAGLLGSGSGANVLTF.

A remark on this clone: Other DNA sequences in this specimen translate into the identical CDR3. This chain links TRBV18 with TRBJ2-7; 8 positions agree with TRBD1. Germline V gene data show CDR1 as KGHSH and CDR2 as LQKENI. There are 13 residues in the CDR3. V shed 6 bases, J shed 4 bases, and the junction held 5 bases outside the gene matches. This CDR3 is CASSPRQGYEQYF. CDR3 in DNA: TGTGCCAGCTCCCCTAGACAGGGGTACGAGCAGTACTTC.

The rearrangement uses TRBV11-2 and TRBJ1-3; possibly TRBD1 for D (5 bases). Trimming shortened V by 3 bases and J by 2 bases, and 8 bases separated the two germline ends. This CDR3 has 14 amino acids. In germline, CDR1 is SGHAT, CDR2 FQNNGV. In nucleotides, the CDR3 is TGTGCCAGCAGCTTTCCGGGGGCTGGAAACACCATATATTTT. Translation: CASSFPGAGNTIYF.

For this clone: Distinct nucleotide sequences in the sample also encode this CDR3. V usage is TRBV27 and J usage is TRBJ2-7; D not resolved. CDR3 length: 11 residues. V was trimmed by 4 bases and J by 4 bases, leaving 5 bases between them. The germline V gene has CDR1 MNHEY and CDR2 SMNVEV (reference sequence). In DNA form, the CDR3 reads TGTGCCAGCAGTTCCTTTTACGAGCAGTACTTC. Amino acid sequence: CASSSFYEQYF.

This clone has only one observation. The gene calls are TRBV7-9 and TRBJ1-2; D is undetermined. The CDR3 spans 18 residues. Germline CDR1 is SEHNR and CDR2 is FQNEAQ (reference sequence). Trimming removed 5 bases from V and 1 base from J, with 23 bases in between. CDR3 coding DNA: TGTGCCAGCAGCCCCACCCGGACTGTCACCAACTTTAACTATGGCTACACCTTC. This sequence encodes CASSPTRTVTNFNYGYTF.

The CDR3 DNA is TGTGCCAGCAGTAACGCCCGGGAGGGATCCAATCAGCCCCAGCATTTT. Translated, it gives CASSNAREGSNQPQHF. This chain uses TRBV28 with TRBJ1-5; the D is unclear. CDR1 is MDHEN, CDR2 SYDVKM, per germline. The length of the CDR3 is 16 residues. Trimming took 5 bases from V and 3 from J, leaving 17 bases between them.

V and J are TRBV28 and TRBJ2-7, with 7 bases matching TRBD1. J lost 3 bases, V lost 4 bases, and 9 bases had no gene match. Germline CDR1 is MDHEN and CDR2 is SYDVKM. The CDR3 has 15 residues. The CDR3 spells CASSSGTAAYYEQYF. CDR3 nucleotide sequence: TGTGCCAGCAGTTCGGGGACAGCCGCTTACTACGAGCAGTACTTC.

The gene calls are TRBV28 and TRBJ2-7, with TRBD2 identical over 11 bases. The CDR3 has 14 residues. Germline lookup yields CDR1 MDHEN and CDR2 SYDVKM. With V trimmed by 6 bases and J by 5 bases, 6 bases remained unmatched. CDR3 coding DNA: TGTGCCAGCAGGTATAGCGGGAGGGCCCACGAGCAGTACTTC. Translation gives CASRYSGRAHEQYF.

The rearrangement links TRBV18 to TRBJ2-7; 12 nucleotides agree with TRBD2. The CDR3 sequence is 16 residues long. Losses at the gene ends were 4 bases for V and 2 bases for J; bases not matched to a gene: 6. The germline CDR1 and CDR2 sequences are KGHSH and LQKENI. CDR3 nucleotide sequence: TGTGCCAGCTCACGCTGGACTAGCGGGAACACCTACGAGCAGTACTTC. This gives the protein CASSRWTSGNTYEQYF.

The chain recombines TRBV5-1 with TRBJ2-2; 9 bases match TRBD1. Germline assignment: CDR1 SGHRS and CDR2 YFSETQ. This CDR3 contains 15 residues. Trimming removed 7 bases from V and 6 bases from J; junction bases left unmatched: 10. CDR3 region: CASRDTGTGPGELFF. For the CDR3, the DNA is TGCGCCAGCCGGGACACCGGGACAGGGCCCGGGGAGCTGTTTTTT.

The genes are TRBV7-9 and TRBJ1-2; weak D call: TRBD1 (6 bases). The CDR3 sequence is 14 residues long. Germline-derived CDR1 and CDR2 are SEHNR and FQNEAQ (reference sequence). The germline V and J ends were trimmed by 4 bases and 7 bases, with 16 bases remaining between them. The CDR3 sequence: CASSSSPGAGGYTF. Here the CDR3 DNA reads TGTGCCAGCAGCTCCAGTCCAGGGGCGGGTGGCTACACCTTC.

The V call is TRBV6-5, the J call TRBJ2-3; D not resolved. CDR1 is MNHEY and CDR2 is SVGAGI in the germline V gene. Deletions cut 2 bases from V and 3 bases from J, with 12 bases between. The CDR3 sequence is 15 residues long. The CDR3 coding sequence is TGTGCCAGCAGTTACGATCGCCGCCCGACAGATACGCAGTATTTT. Translated: CASSYDRRPTDTQYF.

This chain uses TRBV27 with TRBJ2-1; 13 bases align to TRBD2. The CDR3 runs 15 residues. Germline CDR1 and CDR2: MNHEY and SMNVEV (reference sequence). V shed 3 bases and J 4 bases; nucleotides not matched to a gene: 0. CDR3 nucleotides: TGTGCCAGCAGTTTGGGACTAGCGGGGTACAATGAGCAGTTCTTC. Translated, it gives CASSLGLAGYNEQFF.